The 10 T cell receptor beta chains presented below share a single source sample, sequenced in a study of T cells in Graves' hyperthyroidism and ophthalmopathy. TCR beta CDR3 regions were amplified from RNA transcripts. TCR CDR3 regions were first amplified by RT-PCR with HTBI primers. Each CDR3 protein gets one entry after TCRdb re-called the multiplex PCR reads with MiXCR. Here the sample spans 500,000 to 750,000 distinct CDR3 sequences, more than 45% being singletons. Sequences were obtained from peripheral blood or thyroid tissue (not recorded which). These receptors all stem from a woman under 30 with Graves' hyperthyroidism.

This clonotype showed up many times. The chain couples TRBV5-1 to TRBJ2-2, with D perhaps matching TRBD1 (6 bases). Germline V gives CDR1 SGHRS, CDR2 YFSETQ. V was clipped by 3 bases and J by 9 bases, with 12 bases between them. The CDR3 consists of 13 residues. DNA of the CDR3: TGCGCCAGCAGCTCCAACAGGGTTCGGGAGCTGTTTTTT. It yields the protein CASSSNRVRELFF.

In its sample, this clonotype was seen many times. The chain carries TRBV7-9 and TRBJ2-7; tentatively, D is TRBD1 (6 bases). The CDR3 runs to 15 residues. In germline, CDR1 is SEHNR, CDR2 FQNEAQ (reference sequence). Trimming took off 1 base at V and 1 base at J, with 11 bases between the two ends. CDR3 in DNA: TGTGCCAGCAGCTTAGGGGGGACACCGTCCTACGAGCAGTACTTC. Amino acid sequence: CASSLGGTPSYEQYF.

The V and J genes are TRBV12-3 or TRBV12-4 and TRBJ2-2, with 7 bases matching TRBD1. The trim removed 2 bases at V and 4 bases at J, leaving 4 bases unmatched. There are 15 residues in the CDR3. DNA for the CDR3: TGTGCCAGCAGTTTACAGGGGGTGGGCACCGGGGAGCTGTTTTTT. Translating it yields CASSLQGVGTGELFF.

In regard to this clonotype: A read error is possible here, since a much larger clone lies one base away. The genes are TRBV7-2 and TRBJ2-7, with D possibly matching TRBD1 (5 bases). Gene TRBJ2-1 matches the end of the DNA better, so the J call may be wrong. CDR1 is SGHTA, CDR2 FQGNSA, per germline. The CDR3 is 13 residues long. Here the CDR3 reads CAGSLRGANEQFF. The CDR3 bases are TGTGCCGGCAGCTTACGTGGGGCCAATGAGCAGTTCTTC.

This clonotype occurred once. The V gene is TRBV24-1, the J gene TRBJ2-1, with D possibly being TRBD1 (6 bases). The V and J ends lost 0 bases and 6 bases respectively, with 11 bases between them. The CDR3 is made up of 15 amino acids. Per the germline V gene, CDR1 is KGHDR and CDR2 is SFDVKD. For the CDR3, the DNA is TGTGCCACCAGTGATTTGAACAGGGACGCCAATGAGCAGTTCTTC. This gives the protein CATSDLNRDANEQFF.

This clonotype was recorded only once. This may arise from a read error, as a much more abundant clone is one base away. This chain joins TRBV19 and TRBJ1-5, with 9 bases that match TRBD1. V dropped 4 bases and J dropped 2; count of bases not matched to a gene: 12. This CDR3 contains 18 residues. Germline V gene sequence: CDR1 LNHDA, CDR2 SQIVND (reference sequence). CDR3 sequence (DNA): TGTGCCAGTAGTAATTGGAAGGGACAGGGTTTTCGCAATCAGCCCCAGCATTTT. Its protein is CASSNWKGQGFRNQPQHF.

This clonotype was observed many times. This sequence joins TRBV20-1 and TRBJ2-2, with D perhaps given as TRBD1 or TRBD2 (5 bases each). The CDR3 extends over 14 amino acids. CDR1 is DFQATT and CDR2 is SNEGSKA in the germline V gene (reference sequence). Trimming cost V 3 bases and J 9 bases, with 17 bases left between them. The CDR3 spells CSASIPGAPRELFF. Here the CDR3 DNA reads TGCAGTGCTAGCATCCCCGGGGCGCCCAGGGAGCTGTTTTTT.

This sequence joins TRBV7-6 and TRBJ2-7; maybe TRBD2 (6 bases). CDR1 and CDR2 (germline): SGHVS, FNYEAQ. The V gene lost 1 base and the J gene lost 7 bases, with 14 bases spanning the gap. The CDR3 sequence is 14 residues long. For the CDR3, the DNA is TGTGCCAGCAGCTTAGACTTAGCGGCTAATGAGCAGTACTTC. Translation: CASSLDLAANEQYF.

The gene calls are TRBV2 and TRBJ2-5, with D perhaps TRBD2 (6 bases). This CDR3 comprises 15 residues. Germline loops: CDR1 SNHLY, CDR2 FYNNEI. V was trimmed by 5 bases and J by 3 bases, leaving 16 bases between them. Written as DNA, the CDR3 is TGTGCCAGCAGTTCGGCTAGCGACCTAAAAGAGACCCAGTACTTC. It yields the protein CASSSASDLKETQYF.

This clonotype has just one count. V and J are TRBV20-1 and TRBJ1-2; 7 positions agree with TRBD1. In germline, CDR1 is DFQATT, CDR2 SNEGSKA (reference sequence). CDR3 length: 11 residues. Germline trimming cut 6 bases from V and 8 bases from J; bases unmatched to any gene: 6. The CDR3 region is CSASGGWGYTF. Here the CDR3 DNA reads TGCAGTGCCTCAGGGGGATGGGGCTACACCTTC.